This TCR beta chain emerged from a study of identical twins. The CDR3 loop spans 15 amino acids. V lost 5 bases and J lost 7, with 15 bases in between. Germline loops: CDR1 SGHVS, CDR2 FQNEAQ. This clonotype has just a few counts. TCRdb reprocessed the 5' RACE reads with MiXCR, giving one entry per CDR3 protein. The repertoire has some 500,000 distinct CDR3 sequences, 14% of them found once; the top ten carry over 0.5%. This sample was also put to use in a study of yellow fever vaccine responses in identical twins.

Specimen: CD4+ T cells sorted from blood. This receptor was taken from a woman aged 18 to 35 in good health. The chain carries TRBV7-8 and TRBJ1-6; the D gene is possibly TRBD1 (5 bases). CDR3 nucleotides: TGTGCCAGCAGCCCTATGGCAGGGCTAAATTCACCCCTCCACTTT. It is translated as CASSPMAGLNSPLHF.